Sequencing of this T cell receptor beta chain was carried out in a study of shared clonotypes between healthy human individuals. Study-level information: Serving as donors were a couple of women and three men, whose ages spanned 18 to 49.

V was pared by 4 bases and J by 2 bases, with 20 bases between. Germline V gene sequence: CDR1 SGDLS, CDR2 YYNGEE. The CDR3 has 17 amino acids. Here immunoSEQ multiplex PCR was the method, and the copy in TCRdb shows in-frame clones only, minus some. The sample shows about 450,000 clones, about four fifths of them seen only once. This receptor was taken from a woman aged 40 to 50 in good health. Some clones in this sample may be carry-over from other donors' samples. Sequencing was done on a sample of PBMCs. The V and J genes are TRBV9 and TRBJ2-3; a possible D gene is TRBD2 (5 bases). As DNA, the CDR3 is TGTGCCAGCAGCCCCAATGTGGGCGGAGGAATCACAGATACGCAGTATTTT. Translation: CASSPNVGGGITDTQYF.